This is a list of T cell receptor beta chains from one sample in a study of CD8+CD57+ T cells in acquired aplastic anemia. TCRdb used MiXCR to reprocess the reads, holding one entry per CDR3 protein. This sample has approximately 380,000 distinct CDR3 sequences, with about two thirds found just once. Specimen: sorted CD4+, CD8+, or CD8+CD57+ T cells (not recorded which) from PBMCs. The origin of the receptors is a human donor in good health, serving as a control. Each CDR3 is given with its conserved first and last residue. The order of the fields is D gene, clone size, J gene, V gene, CDR3 DNA, CDR3 protein. D genes are given only for firm matches. For some rows the clone size is stated as once, few or many, or as a class when expanded; others skip it.

D: .; size: .; J: TRBJ2-3; V: TRBV10-1; DNA: TGCGCCAGCAGTGAGTCGGCAGATACGCAGTATTTT; CDR3: CASSESADTQYF
D: .; size: .; J: TRBJ2-7; V: TRBV7-2; DNA: TGTGCCAGCAGCTTGCGGATAGACGCCGAGCAGTACTTC; CDR3: CASSLRIDAEQYF
D: TRBD1; size: .; J: TRBJ1-3; V: TRBV10-3; DNA: TGTGCCAGCAGTGAGGACAGGCACTCTGAAGCATTCATTGTATATTTT; CDR3: CASSEDRHSEAFIVYF
D: TRBD1; size: .; J: TRBJ1-1; V: TRBV9; DNA: TGTGCCAGCAGCGTAGCAGGGGACAGGGATTCACCCCACACTGAAGCTTTCTTT; CDR3: CASSVAGDRDSPHTEAFF
D: .; size: .; J: TRBJ1-1; V: TRBV19; DNA: TGTGCCAGTAGTATCTCACCTTCAAGGATCACTGAAGCTTTCTTT; CDR3: CASSISPSRITEAFF
D: .; size: .; J: TRBJ2-3; V: TRBV19; DNA: TGTGCCAGTAGTATAGGTTTTGGGAGCCTCACAGATACGCAGTATTTT; CDR3: CASSIGFGSLTDTQYF
D: .; size: many; J: TRBJ1-1; V: TRBV7-2; DNA: TGTGCCAGCAGCTTAGTACTCACAAAAGAGATGAACACTGAAGCTTTCTTT; CDR3: CASSLVLTKEMNTEAFF
D: .; size: few; J: TRBJ1-5; V: TRBV20-1; DNA: TGCAGTGCTAGAGGGGGCAATCAGCCCCAGCATTTT; CDR3: CSARGGNQPQHF
D: .; size: .; J: TRBJ2-2; V: TRBV24-1; DNA: TGTGCCACCAGTGATTTGCGGGGGACCGGGGAGCTGTTTTTT; CDR3: CATSDLRGTGELFF
D: .; size: .; J: TRBJ2-7; V: TRBV6-1; DNA: TGTGCCAGCAGGCAGGTGGGCGAGCAGTACTTC; CDR3: CASRQVGEQYF
D: .; size: .; J: TRBJ1-1; V: TRBV11-2; DNA: TGTGCCACCAAATCCCGTACGAGCAAAGCTTTCTTT; CDR3: CATKSRTSKAFF
D: .; size: .; J: TRBJ1-1; V: TRBV6-6; DNA: TGTGCCAGCAGTTACTCAAACCTGACAACTGAAGCTTTTTTT; CDR3: CASSYSNLTTEAFF
D: .; size: .; J: TRBJ1-2; V: TRBV20-1; DNA: TGCAGTGCTAGGAGACCTAGCACAGATTATGGCTACACCTTC; CDR3: CSARRPSTDYGYTF
D: .; size: .; J: TRBJ2-7; V: TRBV7-6; DNA: TGTGCCAGCAGCTTAGCCGTCGGATCCAGACTCGAGCAGTACTTC; CDR3: CASSLAVGSRLEQYF
D: TRBD1; size: .; J: TRBJ2-3; V: TRBV11-1; DNA: TGTGCCACCCAACCTGGGACAGGGGAAGATACGCAGTATTTT; CDR3: CATQPGTGEDTQYF
D: .; size: once; J: TRBJ1-3; V: TRBV20-1; DNA: TGCAGTGCCCGGCGAGTATGTGGAAATACCATATATTTT; CDR3: CSARRVCGNTIYF
D: .; size: many; J: TRBJ1-5; V: TRBV6-2/TRBV6-3; DNA: TGTGCCAGCAGTAAAATACCCGAGAAATATCAGCCCCAGCATTTT; CDR3: CASSKIPEKYQPQHF
D: .; size: many; J: TRBJ1-5; V: TRBV7-8; DNA: TGTGCCAGCAGCTTAGCACTACCGGGACTGAATAATCAGCCCCAGCATTTT; CDR3: CASSLALPGLNNQPQHF
D: .; size: .; J: TRBJ1-2; V: TRBV7-2; DNA: TGTGCCAGCAGCTTAGCGGGGAGGGGAGGCTATGGCTACACCTTC; CDR3: CASSLAGRGGYGYTF
D: .; size: once; J: TRBJ2-7; V: TRBV5-4; DNA: TGTGCCAGCAGCTTGGTCGGGGCACGCTCCTACGAGCAGTACTTC; CDR3: CASSLVGARSYEQYF
D: .; size: many; J: TRBJ1-6; V: TRBV5-6; DNA: TGTGCCAGCAGCCCGCGGTTGGCAGGGAATTCACCCCTCCACTTT; CDR3: CASSPRLAGNSPLHF
D: .; size: .; J: TRBJ1-1; V: TRBV7-8; DNA: TGCGCCAGCAGCCAAGCAGTAGCGTCCCCGAACACACCCGCTTTCTTT; CDR3: CASSQAVASPNTPAFF
D: TRBD1; size: .; J: TRBJ1-6; V: TRBV7-2; DNA: TGTGCCAGCAGCATAACAGGGGACCACTCGACACCCCTCCACTTT; CDR3: CASSITGDHSTPLHF
D: .; size: .; J: TRBJ2-7; V: TRBV7-9; DNA: TGTGCCAGCAGCCGGTCGTACGAGCAGGACTTC; CDR3: CASSRSYEQDF
D: .; size: many; J: TRBJ1-6; V: TRBV20-1; DNA: TGCAGTGCTTTTACGCTCGAGAGTTCACCCCTCCACTTT; CDR3: CSAFTLESSPLHF
D: TRBD1; size: .; J: TRBJ1-4; V: TRBV9; DNA: TGTGCCAGCAGCGTAGCGACAGGGATGGGGGAAAAACTGTCTTTT; CDR3: CASSVATGMGEKLSF
D: .; size: .; J: TRBJ2-3; V: TRBV9; DNA: TGTGCCAGCAGCGGGGATTTCACAGAGACGCAGTATTTT; CDR3: CASSGDFTETQYF
D: TRBD1; size: .; J: TRBJ1-6; V: TRBV7-9; DNA: TGTGCCAGCAGACCCCAGACAGGGGAACGTTCGCCCCTCCACTTT; CDR3: CASRPQTGERSPLHF
D: TRBD2; size: .; J: TRBJ2-2; V: TRBV14; DNA: TGTGCCAGCAGCCAAGGGAGAACTAGCGGGGGGGATTTGTTTTTT; CDR3: CASSQGRTSGGDLFF
D: TRBD1; size: .; J: TRBJ1-5; V: TRBV2; DNA: TGTGCCAGCAGTCTGACAGGGGGAGGCAATCCGCCCCAGCATTTT; CDR3: CASSLTGGGNPPQHF
D: .; size: .; J: TRBJ1-1; V: TRBV20-1; DNA: TGCAGTGCTAGTGACCCGGGCAATATGAACACTGAAGCTTTCTTT; CDR3: CSASDPGNMNTEAFF
D: .; size: .; J: TRBJ1-1; V: TRBV7-9; DNA: TGTGCCAGCAGTGTCGACGGACACAACACTGAAGCTTTCTTT; CDR3: CASSVDGHNTEAFF
D: TRBD1; size: many; J: TRBJ2-5; V: TRBV11-3; DNA: TGTGCCAGCAGCTTAGGGACAGGGAGCGTGGAGACCCAGTACTTC; CDR3: CASSLGTGSVETQYF
D: .; size: .; J: TRBJ1-2; V: TRBV11-1; DNA: TGTGCCAGCAGCGCCGACCCAGTGTACGAAGGCTACACCTTC; CDR3: CASSADPVYEGYTF
D: .; size: many; J: TRBJ1-4; V: TRBV6-1; DNA: TGTGCCAGCAGTGAACTGGGGGCTAATGAAAAACTGTTTTTT; CDR3: CASSELGANEKLFF
D: .; size: .; J: TRBJ1-1; V: TRBV15; DNA: TGTGCCACCAGCATCAACAGGACGAACACTGAGGCTTTCTTC; CDR3: CATSINRTNTEAFF
D: TRBD1; size: .; J: TRBJ1-4; V: TRBV20-1; DNA: TGCAGTGCAAGTGCAGACAGGGCGGAAAAACTGTTTTTT; CDR3: CSASADRAEKLFF
D: .; size: few; J: TRBJ2-5; V: TRBV19; DNA: TGTGCCAGTAGTGGGGAAGGGTGGCTCCAGTACTTC; CDR3: CASSGEGWLQYF
D: .; size: .; J: TRBJ2-7; V: TRBV7-2; DNA: TGTGCCAGCAGCCCTAGACTGGCGTCCTACGAGCAGTACTTC; CDR3: CASSPRLASYEQYF
D: .; size: .; J: TRBJ2-1; V: TRBV15; DNA: TGCGCCAGCAGCAAGACAGGAGAGGGAACCAATGAGCAGCTCTTC; CDR3: CASSKTGEGTNEQLF
D: TRBD2; size: few; J: TRBJ2-3; V: TRBV9; DNA: TGTGCCAGCAGCGTGGGGACTAGCGGGAGTCGGACAGATACGCAGTATTTT; CDR3: CASSVGTSGSRTDTQYF
D: TRBD1; size: .; J: TRBJ1-2; V: TRBV19; DNA: TGTGCCACGAGGGGGCAGGACTATGGCTACACCTTC; CDR3: CATRGQDYGYTF
D: TRBD2; size: .; J: TRBJ2-7; V: TRBV20-1; DNA: TGCAGTGCCTGGAGAGCGGGGGGCCTCGTCTCCCTCTACGAGCAGTACTTC; CDR3: CSAWRAGGLVSLYEQYF
D: .; size: once; J: TRBJ1-1; V: TRBV19; DNA: TGTGCCAGCAGTATTGAAGGGAGAGGGACTGAAGCTTTCTTT; CDR3: CASSIEGRGTEAFF
D: .; size: .; J: TRBJ1-4; V: TRBV7-8; DNA: TGTGCCAGCAGCACGGCATCCGATGAGCAGATCTTCGGTTTT; CDR3: CASSTASDEQIFGF
D: .; size: .; J: TRBJ1-4; V: TRBV7-8; DNA: TGTGCCAGCAGCTTAGGAGGGGGGGAAAAACTGTTGTTT; CDR3: CASSLGGGEKLLF
D: .; size: .; J: TRBJ1-6; V: TRBV7-2; DNA: TGTGCCAGCAGCTCGTCGTTACGGTCCTATAATACACCGCTCCACTTT; CDR3: CASSSSLRSYNTPLHF
D: TRBD1; size: .; J: TRBJ2-2; V: TRBV10-3; DNA: TGTGCCATCGGGACAGGGATCACCGGGGAGCTGTTTTTT; CDR3: CAIGTGITGELFF
D: TRBD2; size: .; J: TRBJ2-4; V: TRBV9; DNA: TGTGCCAGCAGCCCAAGACAGGGACTAGCCAAAAACATTCAGTACTGG; CDR3: CASSPRQGLAKNIQYW
D: .; size: .; J: TRBJ1-2; V: TRBV24-1; DNA: TGTGCCACCAGTGGCGCCCCGGAGACACCCGGCTATGGCTACACCTTC; CDR3: CATSGAPETPGYGYTF
D: .; size: .; J: TRBJ2-2; V: TRBV2; DNA: TGTGCCAGCAGTATCTTAGGGGAGCTGTTTTTT; CDR3: CASSILGELFF
D: .; size: .; J: TRBJ2-7; V: TRBV19; DNA: TGTGCCAGTAGAGGCGGCGACGGGCAGTACTTC; CDR3: CASRGGDGQYF
D: .; size: .; J: TRBJ1-6; V: TRBV7-8; DNA: TGTGCCAGCAGCTTGGATTTTGGGGCTGATGCTTTCCTTCACTTT; CDR3: CASSLDFGADAFLHF